This T cell receptor beta chain was obtained from a study of CD8 T cells in Susac syndrome. Across the whole study: Roughly six sequenced Susac syndrome patients had clinically active disease, while fewer than 10 were in remission. General observations from the study: There was no clonal expansion in the CD4+ T cell repertoires of Susac syndrome.

In the case of this clonotype: Antigen: not known.

The CDR3 is made up of 12 amino acids. Germline V lookup: CDR1 SGDLS, CDR2 YYNGEE. V lost 3 bases and J lost 9, with 10 bases in between. RNA, at roughly 0.45 to 1 ug, was reverse transcribed with random hexamers. TCRdb re-called the immunoSEQ multiplex PCR reads through MiXCR, storing one row per CDR3 protein. The table records about 94,000 distinct CDR3 sequences, around 94% of them present only once. The authors sequenced TCR beta from blood CD8+ and CD4+ T cells. The TCR sequence derives from a human donor with Susac syndrome. This chain uses TRBV9 with TRBJ2-1; maybe TRBD2 (5 bases). Sequenced: CD4+ T cells from PBMCs. This CDR3 is CASSAPSSEQFF. The CDR3, as DNA: TGTGCCAGCAGCGCCCCTAGCAGTGAGCAGTTCTTC.